Each of the 26 T cell receptor beta chains below was sequenced from the same sample in a study of CD8+ T cells in alopecia areata. Treatment reported: oral pan-JAK inhibitor, 5-10 mg twice daily. Isolated RNA was reverse transcribed into cDNA used as the sequencing template. Sequenced by immunoSEQ multiplex PCR; TCRdb stores in-frame clones only, minus some. The top ten hold 10% to 15% of the sample, which has around 200,000 clones, around 58% seen once. Sequencing was performed on CD8+ T cells sorted from blood, taken at week 24, from a patient treated with tofacitinib. The receptors were sampled from a human donor with alopecia areata.

Worth noting for this clone: The sample holds other DNA sequences that translate to the same CDR3. V and J are TRBV25-1 and TRBJ1-1, with D uncertain. This CDR3 contains 12 residues. The V and J ends lost 0 bases and 2 bases respectively, with 1 base between them. Germline V gene data show CDR1 as MGHDK and CDR2 as SYGVNS. Here the CDR3 reads CASSEYNTEAFF. In DNA form, the CDR3 reads TGTGCCAGCAGTGAATACAACACTGAAGCTTTCTTT.

The chain combines TRBV29-1 with TRBJ2-3; D is ambiguous. The CDR3 has 13 amino acids. Deletions cut 5 bases from V and 2 bases from J, with 11 bases between. Germline CDR1 and CDR2: SQVTM and ANQGSEA. CDR3 nucleotides: TGCAGCGTTCCCAAACCTTACACAGATACGCAGTATTTT. This codes for CSVPKPYTDTQYF.

This clone appeared a few times. The rearrangement links TRBV29-1 to TRBJ2-2; D gene unclear. The CDR3 runs 12 residues. CDR1 and CDR2 from the germline V gene are SQVTM and ANQGSEA. V gave up 1 base and J gave up 4 bases, with 4 bases separating them. CDR3 coding DNA: TGCAGCGTTGAAGGAAGCACCGGGGAGCTGTTTTTT. Protein sequence: CSVEGSTGELFF.

The rearrangement joins TRBV4-1 to TRBJ2-4, with D unclear. The germline V and J ends were trimmed by 0 bases and 8 bases, with 14 bases remaining between them. Germline V gene lookup returns CDR1 MGHRA and CDR2 YSYEKL. The CDR3 is made up of 15 amino acids. CDR3 region: CASSQDRGGLDIQYF. The DNA of the CDR3 is TGCGCCAGCAGCCAAGATCGAGGTGGCTTGGACATTCAGTACTTC.

The V gene is TRBV11-2, the J gene TRBJ1-2; D not certain. Germline CDR1 reads SGHAT; CDR2 reads FQNNGV. This CDR3 contains 13 residues. Trimming took 0 bases from V and 6 from J, leaving 8 bases between them. The CDR3 DNA reads TGTGCCAGCAGCTTAGAAATCCTGCATGGCTACACCTTC. Translation: CASSLEILHGYTF.

This clone was picked up a small number of times. The CDR3 DNA sequence: TGTGCCAGCATTACCCGACGGGAGCAGTTCTTC. This codes for CASITRREQFF. The chain couples TRBV2 to TRBJ2-1; no clear D. The V end was cut by 7 bases, the J end by 10 bases, with 11 bases between. The CDR3 totals 11 residues. The germline V gene has CDR1 SNHLY and CDR2 FYNNEI. The full variable domain, in which reference TRBV2 and TRBJ2-1 provide the parts outside the CDR3, is EPEVTQTPSHQVTQMGQEVILRCVPISNHLYFYWYRQILGQKVEFLVSFYNNEISEKSEIFDDQFSVERPDGSNFTLKIRSTKLEDSAMYFCASITRREQFFGPGTRLTVL.

The CDR3 region has the DNA TGTGCCAGCAGATACGCGGGGGGCCTCCAAGAGACCCAGTACTTC. This sequence encodes CASRYAGGLQETQYF. The chain uses TRBV6-5 and TRBJ2-5, with 8 bases matching TRBD2. CDR1 and CDR2 from the germline V gene are MNHEY and SVGAGI. This CDR3 spans 15 amino acids. With V trimmed by 6 bases and J by 1 base, 7 bases remained unmatched.

This clone has a handful of counts. The chain joins TRBV4-2 to TRBJ1-5; D gene ambiguous. Germline CDR1 LGHNA, CDR2 YNFKEQ. CDR3 size: 16 residues. The germline V and J ends were trimmed by 4 bases and 1 base, with 14 bases remaining between them. In DNA form, the CDR3 reads TGTGCCAGCAGCCGTGGTCCCCCCCAGAGCAATCAGCCCCAGCATTTT. This codes for CASSRGPPQSNQPQHF.

This chain's CDR3 is CSVEVSGGYGYTF. In DNA, the CDR3 is TGCAGCGTTGAAGTAAGTGGCGGCTATGGCTACACCTTC. J is TRBJ1-2 and V is TRBV29-1; no clear D. The CDR3 spans 13 residues. Germline V CDR1 and CDR2: SQVTM, ANQGSEA. V was pared by 1 base and J by 4 bases, with 10 bases between.

In its sample, this clone was seen a few times. This rearrangement joins TRBV9 to TRBJ2-5; 9 positions match TRBD1. V shed 3 bases and J 5 bases; nucleotides not matched to a gene: 11. The V gene's germline CDR1 is SGDLS and CDR2 YYNGEE. The CDR3 length is 16 residues. The chain's CDR3 is CASSARPDRGGETQYF. CDR3 in DNA: TGTGCCAGCAGCGCCCGCCCGGACAGGGGTGGGGAGACCCAGTACTTC.

The chain recombines TRBV27 with TRBJ1-1; no clear D. The CDR3 sequence is 14 residues long. Germline lookup yields CDR1 MNHEY and CDR2 SMNVEV (reference sequence). V was cut by 4 bases and J by 0 bases, with 9 bases left in between. CDR3 protein: CASSSALVNTEAFF. CDR3 sequence (DNA): TGTGCCAGCAGTTCAGCCTTGGTGAACACTGAAGCTTTCTTT.

In its sample, this clone was seen a few times. The gene calls are TRBV14 and TRBJ2-3; D unresolved. Trimming took 3 bases from V and 5 from J, leaving 3 bases between them. The germline gives CDR1 SGHDN, CDR2 FVKESK. CDR3 length: 11 amino acids. This CDR3 reads CASSHGDTQYF. CDR3 bases: TGTGCCAGCAGCCACGGAGATACGCAGTATTTT.

Remarks on this clone: One end of the junction does not line up with germline, which may come from a read error. V and J are TRBV11-2 and TRBJ1-2; TRBD1 aligns across 10 bases. This CDR3 spans 15 amino acids. In germline, CDR1 is SGHAT, CDR2 FQNNGV. The CDR3 loop is CASSLRTGGPEKIYF. CDR3 DNA sequence: TGTGCCAGCAGCCTAAGGACAGGGGGGCCTGAGAAAATTTACTTC.

This chain links TRBV14 with TRBJ2-5; tentatively, D is TRBD2 (6 bases). The V gene lost 4 bases and the J gene lost 5 bases, with 26 bases spanning the gap. The CDR3 covers 18 residues. Germline V gene lookup returns CDR1 SGHDN and CDR2 FVKESK. The CDR3 bases are TGTGCCAGCAGCCCTCCCCAGCGGGCCGGCGTATTTTGGGAGACCCAGTACTTC. Protein sequence: CASSPPQRAGVFWETQYF. Full variable domain (missing parts from reference TRBV14 and TRBJ2-5): EAGVTQFPSHSVIEKGQTVTLRCDPISGHDNLYWYRRVMGKEIKFLLHFVKESKQDESGMPNNRFLAERTGGTYSTLKVQPAELEDSGVYFCASSPPQRAGVFWETQYFGPGTRLLVL.

This sequence joins TRBV30 and TRBJ1-2, with D possibly matching TRBD1 (5 bases). The length of the CDR3 is 13 residues. Between the trimmed V and J ends, which lost 0 bases and 7 bases, there was a span of 12 bases. Germline assignment: CDR1 GTSNPN and CDR2 SVGIG (reference sequence). The CDR3 DNA reads as TGTGCCTGGAGTGTACGGGACCCAATTGGCTACACCTTC. Its translation: CAWSVRDPIGYTF.

The chain recombines TRBV5-1 with TRBJ1-1, with a tentative D call TRBD1 (6 bases). CDR1 SGHRS and CDR2 YFSETQ come from the germline V gene. The CDR3 is 15 residues long. V was clipped by 1 base and J by 0 bases, with 10 bases between them. The CDR3 loop is CASSLFPGVNTEAFF. Written as DNA, the CDR3 is TGCGCCAGCAGCTTGTTCCCAGGGGTGAACACTGAAGCTTTCTTT.

The rearrangement uses TRBV4-1 and TRBJ1-5; 8 bases fit TRBD1. The CDR3 extends over 15 amino acids. Germline CDR1 MGHRA, CDR2 YSYEKL. J lost 6 bases, V lost 0 bases, and 4 bases had no gene match. The CDR3 DNA reads as TGCGCCAGCAGCCAAGAAACAGGGGGATTTCAGCCCCAGCATTTT. Translation: CASSQETGGFQPQHF.

The gene calls are TRBV30 and TRBJ2-2; 8 positions match TRBD2. There are 14 residues in the CDR3. Germline CDR1 reads GTSNPN; CDR2 reads SVGIG (reference sequence). Trimming removed 3 bases from V and 6 bases from J; junction bases left unmatched: 6. CDR3 sequence (DNA): TGTGCCTGGAGGGCGGGACTAGTGGCCGGGGAGCTGTTTTTT. Its protein product is CAWRAGLVAGELFF.

This clone appeared once. V and J are TRBV6-5 and TRBJ1-1; unclear D gene. CDR3 size: 12 residues. The V end lost 5 bases, the J end lost 8 bases, and 12 bases lay between the germline ends. CDR1 MNHEY and CDR2 SVGAGI come from the germline V gene. The CDR3 here is CASSRGPPEAFF. In DNA, the CDR3 is TGTGCCAGCAGTCGAGGACCGCCCGAAGCTTTCTTT.

The chain couples TRBV13 to TRBJ2-1; 8 bases align to TRBD1. From germline, CDR1 is PRHDT and CDR2 FYEKMQ (reference sequence). The CDR3 has 15 amino acids. V dropped 5 bases and J dropped 6; count of bases not matched to a gene: 9. This CDR3 is CASSPGTGISNEQFF. Written as DNA, the CDR3 is TGTGCCAGCAGCCCCGGGACAGGCATATCCAATGAGCAGTTCTTC.

The V and J genes are TRBV9 and TRBJ2-3; the match to TRBD2 covers 7 bases. Looked up from germline, CDR1 is SGDLS and CDR2 is YYNGEE. The length of the CDR3 is 15 residues. J was trimmed by 4 bases and V by 3 bases; bases with no gene match: 8. The CDR3 DNA follows: TGTGCCAGCAGCGGATACACGGGGGGACCAGATACGCAGTATTTT. Translating it yields CASSGYTGGPDTQYF.

The chain combines TRBV27 with TRBJ1-1; D is perhaps TRBD1 (6 bases). CDR1 is MNHEY, CDR2 SMNVEV, per germline (reference sequence). CDR3 length equals 14 residues. Trimming cost V 5 bases and J 2 bases, with 12 bases left between them. The CDR3 here is CASSQGTPNTEAFF. The CDR3 nucleotides read TGTGCCAGCAGTCAAGGGACACCCAACACTGAAGCTTTCTTT.

The gene calls are TRBV15 and TRBJ1-2, with 7 bases matching TRBD1. J gave up 5 bases and V 3 bases, and 9 bases lay outside the gene matches. The CDR3 totals 15 residues. CDR1 is LNHNV and CDR2 is YYDKDF in the germline V gene (reference sequence). CDR3 sequence (DNA): TGTGCCACCAGCAGGCCACTATCAGGGGGTTATGGCTACACCTTC. Translated: CATSRPLSGGYGYTF.

This clone was observed a handful of times. The chain recombines TRBV5-6 with TRBJ2-1; possibly TRBD1 for D (6 bases). Trimming left V 4 bases short and J 3 bases short, with 8 bases between. Per the germline V gene, CDR1 is SGHDT and CDR2 is YYEEEE. CDR3 length: 13 amino acids. The CDR3 protein is CASSRDNYNEQFF. The CDR3 DNA follows: TGTGCCAGCAGCCGGGACAACTACAATGAGCAGTTCTTC.

The CDR3 loop reads CASSNDGNYGYTF. DNA for the CDR3: TGCGCCAGCAGCAACGACGGGAACTATGGCTACACCTTC. The rearrangement joins TRBV5-1 to TRBJ1-2, with D unresolved. Germline values: CDR1 SGHRS, CDR2 YFSETQ. The CDR3 is 13 residues long. With 4 bases removed from V and 2 bases from J, the gap between germline ends came to 9 bases.

V and J are TRBV6-1 and TRBJ2-3; possibly TRBD1 or TRBD2 for D (6 bases each). This CDR3 is built from 17 residues. Germline lookup yields CDR1 MNHNS and CDR2 SASEGT. Between the trimmed V and J ends, which lost 4 bases and 2 bases, there was a span of 19 bases. CDR3 in amino acids: CASSVLPPGAHTDTQYF. For the CDR3, the DNA is TGTGCCAGCAGTGTCCTTCCTCCGGGGGCCCACACAGATACGCAGTATTTT.